This note documents a single T cell receptor beta chain sequence. The ends were cut back, 2 bases at V and 7 bases at J, with 14 bases in the middle. The germline V gene encodes CDR1 DFQATT and CDR2 SNEGSKA (reference sequence). This CDR3 has 14 residues. A single record per CDR3 protein comes from TCRdb applying MiXCR to the RT-PCR reads. The sample carries about 680,000 distinct CDR3 sequences, 14% recorded once. The clonotype was recovered from a female donor in good health, serving as a healthy control. The chain uses TRBV20-1 and TRBJ1-4, with D hard to call. Sequencing used memory CD4+ T cells from blood. CDR3 in DNA: TGCAGTGCTAGACCCTCGGGCGGTGGTGAAAAACTGTTTTTT. Amino acid sequence: CSARPSGGGEKLFF.